This T cell receptor (beta chain) was recorded in a study of T cell clonotyping in hematopoietic cell transplantation. As for time point: recipient sample about 28 days before transplant, after cytoreduction. Sequenced by immunoSEQ multiplex PCR; TCRdb stores in-frame clones only, minus some. This sample yields some 29,000 clones, of which 60% to 85% are seen a single time; under 7% belongs to the top ten. The sequence derives from a woman aged 25 to 45 with chronic myeloid leukemia. Some clones in this sample may be carry-over from other donors' samples. Sequenced here: peripheral blood mononuclear cells, sampled before stem cell transplant.

CDR3 in amino acids: CASSRPTSADTQYF. In nucleotides, the CDR3 is TGTGCCAGCAGCCGCCCCACTAGCGCAGATACGCAGTATTTT. The chain combines TRBV7-2 with TRBJ2-3; 7 bases fit TRBD2. Germline CDR1 reads SGHTA; CDR2 reads FQGNSA. The CDR3 spans 14 residues. J gave up 4 bases and V 5 bases, and 6 bases lay outside the gene matches.